This T cell receptor (beta chain) was profiled in a study of blood T cells in healthy people across ages. Per the germline V gene, CDR1 is DFQATT and CDR2 is SNEGSKA (reference sequence). This CDR3 is built from 16 residues. Combining a sample-barcoded 5' primer with a J-beta primer mix, a second PCR ran for 7 to 11 cycles. TCRdb fed the 5' RACE reads into MiXCR, producing one record per CDR3 protein. The sample holds roughly 830,000 distinct CDR3 sequences, around 68% seen once. The sample comprised blood. This receptor was identified in a young man in good health. This chain joins TRBV20-1 and TRBJ2-7; no clear D gene. CDR3 sequence reads: CTASGPPVLAKNVQYF. CDR3 in DNA: TGCACCGCGTCCGGGCCACCTGTCTTAGCCAAAAACGTTCAGTACTTC.